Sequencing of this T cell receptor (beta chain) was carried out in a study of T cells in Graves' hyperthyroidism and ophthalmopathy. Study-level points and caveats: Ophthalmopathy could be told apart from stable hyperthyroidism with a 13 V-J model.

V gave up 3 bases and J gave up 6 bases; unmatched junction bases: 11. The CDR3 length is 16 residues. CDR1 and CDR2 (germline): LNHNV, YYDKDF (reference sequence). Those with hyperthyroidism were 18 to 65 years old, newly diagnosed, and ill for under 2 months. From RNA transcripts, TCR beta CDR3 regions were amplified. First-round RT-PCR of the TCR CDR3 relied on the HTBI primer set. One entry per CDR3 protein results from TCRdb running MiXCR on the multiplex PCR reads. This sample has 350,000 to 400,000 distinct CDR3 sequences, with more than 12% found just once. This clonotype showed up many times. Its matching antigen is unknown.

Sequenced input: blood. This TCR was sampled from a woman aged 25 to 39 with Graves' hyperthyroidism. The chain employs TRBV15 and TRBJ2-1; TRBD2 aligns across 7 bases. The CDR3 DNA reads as TGTGCCACCAGCAGGGATTGGAGGGAGGGCCCCAATGAGCAGTTCTTC. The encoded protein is CATSRDWREGPNEQFF.